Below, one TCR beta chain is given with its context. This sample was included in a study of cytomegalovirus exposure and HLA in healthy donors. As for the study in general: The same platform was used for the 110 or so validation repertoires as for the approximately 610 first-cohort repertoires, as reported in a later analysis.

Assay used: immunoSEQ multiplex PCR; TCRdb lists only in-frame clones, some missing. Among 200,000 to 300,000 clones listed, 80% to 95% were seen once. The donors were in the roughly 120-subject validation cohort; that cohort was separate from the approximately 670-subject first cohort. V was clipped by 6 bases and J by 1 base, with 12 bases between them. The germline V gene encodes CDR1 MDHEN and CDR2 SYDVKM. This CDR3 region has 14 residues. The receptor was derived from a woman younger than 45 in good health and CMV-seronegative. The specimen was PBMCs. The rearrangement links TRBV28 to TRBJ2-5; D unresolved. As DNA, the CDR3 is TGTGCCAGCAGCCCCGTCGGATTCCAAGAGACCCAGTACTTC. It yields the protein CASSPVGFQETQYF.